Reported below is one T cell receptor beta chain. The data originate from a study of blood T cell repertoires in COVID-19. Study overall: COVID-19 samples collected from the United States, Italy and Spain covered acute and convalescent phases. Nucleic acid was either cDNA or gDNA, and it came from T cells, B-cell-depleted T cells, or PBMCs.

CDR1 is SEHNR and CDR2 is FQNEAQ in the germline V gene (reference sequence). V shed 7 bases and J 0 bases; nucleotides not matched to a gene: 14. The CDR3 runs 18 residues. Per the study methods: Reference gene primer amplification in the assay estimated nucleated cell counts. Clones were sequenced by immunoSEQ multiplex PCR, and TCRdb holds only the in-frame ones, with some missing. From that table come the V and J calls and clone size; the DNA was used to work out D and trimming. The data show 150,000 to 180,000 clones, with roughly 80% seen just once and roughly 0.52% held by the top ten. The sample comprised peripheral blood. The TCR was taken from a man in his sixties with acute or convalescent COVID-19. The gene calls are TRBV7-9 and TRBJ1-5, with 8 positions matching TRBD1. CDR3 sequence (DNA): TGTGCCAGCAACAATGCCGGGACAGGAATCTATAGCAATCAGCCCCAGCATTTT. Residues: CASNNAGTGIYSNQPQHF.